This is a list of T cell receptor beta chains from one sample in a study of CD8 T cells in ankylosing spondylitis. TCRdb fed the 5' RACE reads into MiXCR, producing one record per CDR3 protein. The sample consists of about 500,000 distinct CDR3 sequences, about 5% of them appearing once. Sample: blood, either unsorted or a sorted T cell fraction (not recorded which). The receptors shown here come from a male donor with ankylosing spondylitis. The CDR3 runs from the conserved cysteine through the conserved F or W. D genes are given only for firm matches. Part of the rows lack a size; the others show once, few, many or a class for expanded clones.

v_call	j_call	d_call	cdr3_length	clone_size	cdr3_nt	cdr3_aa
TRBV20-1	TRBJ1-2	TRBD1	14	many	TGCAGTGCTAGAGATGGACAGGGACCTCATGGCTACACCTTC	CSARDGQGPHGYTF
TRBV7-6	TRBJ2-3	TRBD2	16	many	TGTGCCAGCAGCTTAGGCCTAGCGGTCCCAGCAGATACGCAGTATTTT	CASSLGLAVPADTQYF
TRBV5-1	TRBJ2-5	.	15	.	TGCGCCAGCAGCTCCCCCGGGACAACTAAAGAGACCCAGTACTTC	CASSSPGTTKETQYF
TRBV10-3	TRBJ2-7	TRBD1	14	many	TGTGCCACCAGGCGAGGACAGGGGTCCTACGAGCAGTACTTC	CATRRGQGSYEQYF
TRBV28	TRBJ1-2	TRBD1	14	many	TGTGCCAGCAGTTACCCGGGACAGGGGGGTGGCTACACCTTC	CASSYPGQGGGYTF
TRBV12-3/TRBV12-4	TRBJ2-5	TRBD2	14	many	TGTGCCAGCAACGTAGCGGGAGTTCAAGAGACCCAGTACTTC	CASNVAGVQETQYF
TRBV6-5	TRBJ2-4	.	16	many	TGTGCCAGCAGTTATCCGGGACGGCCGTCCAAAAACATTCAGTACTTC	CASSYPGRPSKNIQYF
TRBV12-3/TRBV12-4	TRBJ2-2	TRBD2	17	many	TGTGCCAGCAGTCATGGACTAGCGGGGTTGAACACCGGGGAGCTGTTTTTT	CASSHGLAGLNTGELFF
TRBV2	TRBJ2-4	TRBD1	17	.	TGTGCCAGCAGGAGGGGGACAGGGGGCGCGGCAAAAAACATTCAGTACTTC	CASRRGTGGAAKNIQYF
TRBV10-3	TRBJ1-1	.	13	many	TGTGCCATCAGTGAAGCAGGGGACACTGAAGCTTTCTTT	CAISEAGDTEAFF
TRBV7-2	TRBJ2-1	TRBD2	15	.	TGTGCCAGCAGCTTACACAGCGGGAGCTACAATGAGCAGTTCTTC	CASSLHSGSYNEQFF
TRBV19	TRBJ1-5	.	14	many	TGTGCCAGTAGGCCGGGAAATAGCAATCAGCCCCAGCATTTT	CASRPGNSNQPQHF
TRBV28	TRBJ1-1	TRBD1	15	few	TGTGCCAGCAGTTTCCAGGGGGCTCCTAACACTGAAGCTTTCTTT	CASSFQGAPNTEAFF
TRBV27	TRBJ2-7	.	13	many	TGTGCCAGCAGTTTTGGTAAGCCATACGAGCAGTACTTC	CASSFGKPYEQYF
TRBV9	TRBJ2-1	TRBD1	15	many	TGTGCCAGCAGCGTAGCTACGGGACAGTACAATGAGCAGTTCTTC	CASSVATGQYNEQFF
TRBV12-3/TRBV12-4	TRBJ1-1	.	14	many	TGTGCCAGCAGTTTAGACCAAGGGGTCCCTGAAGCTTTCTTT	CASSLDQGVPEAFF